Listed below are T cell receptor beta chains from one sample, sequenced in a study of radiotherapy plus CTLA-4 blockade in lung cancer. Only in-frame clones appear in the TCRdb table, and some are missing; sequencing was by immunoSEQ multiplex PCR. This sample has about 70,000 clones, with 79% found just once. This specimen consisted of peripheral blood, obtained from a patient treated with radiotherapy plus ipilimumab. These receptor sequences come from a human donor with non-small cell lung cancer who had a complete response to radiotherapy plus ipilimumab. CDR3s include the opening cysteine and the closing phenylalanine or tryptophan. The D gene is left open where the match is weak. Where a row states a size, it is once, few, many or the class of an expanded clone; other rows omit it.

d_call clone_size j_call v_call cdr3_nt cdr3_aa
TRBD1 . TRBJ1-5 TRBV7-9 TGTGCCAGCAGCACAGACAGGGGGTATCAGCCCCAGCATTTT CASSTDRGYQPQHF
TRBD2 . TRBJ2-1 TRBV9 TGTGCCAGCAGCGTAGGAACGGGAGGGAATCCCAATGAGCAGTTCTTC CASSVGTGGNPNEQFF
TRBD2 . TRBJ2-5 TRBV11-2 TGTGCCAGCAGCTTAGCGGCGTGGGGGGGAGTGGAGACCCAGTACTTC CASSLAAWGGVETQYF
. . TRBJ2-5 TRBV5-6 TGTGCCAGCAGCTCCTGGTTTCGGGACGAGACCCAGTACTTC CASSSWFRDETQYF
TRBD2 once TRBJ2-3 TRBV7-6 TGTGCCAGCAGCTTAGGTGGGACTAGGTTCACAGATACGCAGTATTTT CASSLGGTRFTDTQYF
TRBD2 . TRBJ2-1 TRBV19 TGTGCCAGTACCGTACTAGCGGGAGTCCTCAATGAGCAGTTCTTC CASTVLAGVLNEQFF
. . TRBJ2-3 TRBV6-1 TGTGCCAGCAGTGAAGCTGAGGTCGCACTCGGCACAGATACGCAGTATTTT CASSEAEVALGTDTQYF
TRBD1 few TRBJ1-1 TRBV10-3 TGTGCCGTACAGGGGACGTATAACACTGAAGCTTTCTTT CAVQGTYNTEAFF
. . TRBJ1-4 TRBV6-6 TGTGCCAGCAGCCCCGGCGAGGGTTGGGAAAAACTGTTTTTT CASSPGEGWEKLFF
TRBD1 . TRBJ2-1 TRBV6-5 TGTGCCAGCCGGACAGGGGGCTACAATGAGCAGTTCTTC CASRTGGYNEQFF
. few TRBJ1-3 TRBV7-2 TGTGCCAGCACCCTCCCCCCCTACTCTGGAAACACCATATATTTT CASTLPPYSGNTIYF
TRBD1 once TRBJ2-7 TRBV4-1 TGCGCCAGCAGCCATTACGACAGGGCAGGATCCTACGAGCAGTACTTC CASSHYDRAGSYEQYF
. . TRBJ2-7 TRBV6-5 TGTGCCATCAAGGACAGAAGTAGTACCTACGAGCAGTACTTC CAIKDRSSTYEQYF
. . TRBJ2-3 TRBV15 TGTGCCTGCCAGGCGGGGATAGGAACAGATACGCAGTATTTT CACQAGIGTDTQYF
TRBD2 . TRBJ2-5 TRBV11-2 TGTGCCAGCAGCTTGGGGGGACTAGTGAAAGAGACCCAGTACTTC CASSLGGLVKETQYF
. . TRBJ1-2 TRBV18 TGTGCCAGCTCACCACCAGTAGGGGAGGGCTACACCTTC CASSPPVGEGYTF
TRBD1 . TRBJ2-7 TRBV6-5 TGTGCCAGCAGTTACCGGCAGGGGGCGGCCTACGAGCAGTACTTC CASSYRQGAAYEQYF
TRBD2 . TRBJ2-7 TRBV11-1 TGTGCCAACCCCCCGGGGGGAATCTCTCTCTACGAGCAGTACTTC CANPPGGISLYEQYF
TRBD1 . TRBJ1-3 TRBV10-3 TGTGCCATCAGGACAGGGGATTGGGGAAACACCATATATTTT CAIRTGDWGNTIYF
. . TRBJ2-3 TRBV19 TGTGCCAGTAGTATACAACAGGGTATGACAGATACGCAGTATTTT CASSIQQGMTDTQYF